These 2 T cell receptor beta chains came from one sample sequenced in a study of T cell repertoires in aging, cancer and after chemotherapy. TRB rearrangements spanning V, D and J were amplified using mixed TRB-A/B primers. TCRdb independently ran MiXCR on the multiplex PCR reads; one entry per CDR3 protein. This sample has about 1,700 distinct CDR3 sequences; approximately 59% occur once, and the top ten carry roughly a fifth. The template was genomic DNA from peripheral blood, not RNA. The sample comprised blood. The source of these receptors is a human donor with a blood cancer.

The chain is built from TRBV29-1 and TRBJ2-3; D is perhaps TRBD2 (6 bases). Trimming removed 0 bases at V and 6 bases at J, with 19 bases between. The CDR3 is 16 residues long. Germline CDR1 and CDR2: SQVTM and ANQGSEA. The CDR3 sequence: CSVEEGRGLRPDTQYF. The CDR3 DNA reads TGCAGCGTTGAAGAGGGGCGGGGACTCCGACCCGATACGCAGTATTTT.

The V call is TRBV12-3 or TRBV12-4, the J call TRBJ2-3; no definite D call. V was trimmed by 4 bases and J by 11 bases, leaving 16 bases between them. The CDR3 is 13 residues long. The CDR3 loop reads CASSWAGLWEQYF. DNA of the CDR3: TGTGCCAGCAGTTGGGCCGGGCTCTGGGAGCAGTATTTT.